These 27 T cell receptor beta chains came from one sample sequenced in a study of blood T cell repertoires in COVID-19. Clones were read by immunoSEQ multiplex PCR, and TCRdb kept only the in-frame ones, dropping some. This table holds about 100,000 clones, over 75% found once. Sequenced: peripheral blood. These receptors were obtained from a young man in a cohort sampled during active COVID-19.

This chain links TRBV24-1 with TRBJ2-5, with TRBD2 matching 7 bases. CDR3 length: 16 residues. V shed 3 bases and J 5 bases; nucleotides not matched to a gene: 11. The germline V gene has CDR1 KGHDR and CDR2 SFDVKD. The chain's CDR3 is CATSDPRVEGGETQYF. CDR3 in DNA: TGTGCCACCAGTGATCCGCGGGTTGAGGGAGGGGAGACCCAGTACTTC.

The genes are TRBV9 and TRBJ2-7; 11 bases map to TRBD1. CDR3 length equals 15 residues. Looked up from germline, CDR1 is SGDLS and CDR2 is YYNGEE. With V trimmed by 3 bases and J by 6 bases, 8 bases remained unmatched. CDR3 sequence: CASSAQGQGAPEQYF. The CDR3 DNA is TGTGCCAGCAGCGCACAAGGACAGGGGGCTCCCGAGCAGTACTTC. The variable domain in full, with the rest retrieved from reference TRBV9 and TRBJ2-7, is DSGVTQTPKHLITATGQRVTLRCSPRSGDLSVYWYQQSLDQGLQFLIQYYNGEERAKGNILERFSAQQFPDLHSELNLSSLELGDSALYFCASSAQGQGAPEQYFGPGTRLTVT.

This clone was counted between two and nine times. The chain carries TRBV5-6 and TRBJ1-5, with 7 positions matching TRBD1. The germline V gene encodes CDR1 SGHDT and CDR2 YYEEEE. The CDR3 extends over 15 amino acids. The trim removed 0 bases at V and 4 bases at J, leaving 4 bases unmatched. DNA for the CDR3: TGTGCCAGCAGCTTGGTTGGGACAGCGAATCAGCCCCAGCATTTT. It is translated as CASSLVGTANQPQHF. Using reference TRBV5-6 and TRBJ1-5 for the parts outside the CDR3, the full variable domain is DAGVTQSPTHLIKTRGQQVTLRCSPKSGHDTVSWYQQALGQGPQFIFQYYEEEERQRGNFPDRFSGHQFPNYSSELNVNALLLGDSALYLCASSLVGTANQPQHFGDGTRLSIL.

The chain has TRBV4-1 and TRBJ1-2; possible D gene TRBD1, 5 bases. Trimming cost V 5 bases and J 4 bases, with 17 bases left between them. The CDR3 is 15 amino acids. Germline CDR1 is MGHRA and CDR2 is YSYEKL. The CDR3 is CASSYAEGKSYGYTF. For the CDR3, the DNA is TGCGCCAGCAGCTACGCGGAGGGGAAGAGCTATGGCTACACCTTC.

This clone was counted many times. The chain carries TRBV2 and TRBJ2-5, with TRBD2 as a possible D gene (5 bases). The CDR3 is made up of 17 amino acids. V was trimmed by 6 bases and J by 0 bases, leaving 20 bases between them. The germline CDR1 and CDR2 sequences are SNHLY and FYNNEI. The CDR3: CASREYAANGNQETQYF. CDR3 sequence (DNA): TGTGCCAGCAGAGAATACGCGGCAAACGGGAACCAAGAGACCCAGTACTTC.

This chain joins TRBV2 and TRBJ2-3, with 13 bases that match TRBD2. Germline values: CDR1 SNHLY, CDR2 FYNNEI. The CDR3 runs to 19 residues. V trimming: 5 bases; J trimming: 5 bases; junction bases outside the gene matches: 16. This chain's CDR3 is CASSLTRRTSGGQGDTQYF. CDR3 nucleotides: TGTGCCAGCAGTCTAACCCGAAGGACTAGCGGGGGCCAGGGAGATACGCAGTATTTT. The full variable domain, completed using reference TRBV2 and TRBJ2-3, is EPEVTQTPSHQVTQMGQEVILRCVPISNHLYFYWYRQILGQKVEFLVSFYNNEISEKSEIFDDQFSVERPDGSNFTLKIRSTKLEDSAMYFCASSLTRRTSGGQGDTQYFGPGTRLTVL.

This sequence joins TRBV9 and TRBJ2-7; 8 nucleotides align to TRBD1. Germline CDR1 is SGDLS and CDR2 is YYNGEE. The CDR3 spans 14 residues. Germline trimming cut 0 bases from V and 6 bases from J; bases unmatched to any gene: 5. CDR3 sequence (DNA): TGTGCCAGCAGCGTAGTAGGACAGGGCTCCGAGCAGTACTTC. Translated, it gives CASSVVGQGSEQYF.

The chain joins TRBV28 to TRBJ2-5, with TRBD1 matching 10 bases. Germline loops: CDR1 MDHEN, CDR2 SYDVKM. The CDR3 length is 15 residues. V shed 3 bases and J 2 bases; nucleotides not matched to a gene: 3. The CDR3 DNA reads as TGTGCCAGCAGTTTCCAGGACAGGGGGCAAGAGACCCAGTACTTC. This translates into CASSFQDRGQETQYF.

The V call is TRBV3-1 (or the pseudogene TRBV3-2), the J call TRBJ2-1; D is ambiguous. This CDR3 contains 13 residues. V lost 4 bases and J 12 bases, leaving 16 bases between the germline ends. The germline V gene has CDR1 LGHDT and CDR2 YNNKEL (reference sequence). Here the CDR3 DNA reads TGTGCCAGCAGCCCCATACACTCCAGAGGGCAGTTCTTC. Translated, it gives CASSPIHSRGQFF.

The rearrangement joins TRBV7-6 to TRBJ2-5, with 8 bases lining up with TRBD1. This CDR3 is 15 amino acids long. Germline CDR1 is SGHVS and CDR2 is FNYEAQ. Trimming took 6 bases from V and 4 from J; bases not matched to a gene: 10. CDR3 in amino acids: CASRRTGLLRETQYF. CDR3 sequence (DNA): TGTGCCAGCAGGAGGACAGGGCTATTACGAGAGACCCAGTACTTC. The full variable domain, with the rest looked up from reference TRBV7-6 and TRBJ2-5, is GAGVSQSPRYKVTKRGQDVALRCDPISGHVSLYWYRQALGQGPEFLTYFNYEAQQDKSGLPNDRFSAERPEGSISTLTIQRTEQRDSAMYRCASRRTGLLRETQYFGPGTRLLVL.

The gene calls are TRBV9 and TRBJ2-3; D might be TRBD1 (6 bases). V lost 4 bases and J lost 2, with 11 bases in between. Germline CDR1 is SGDLS and CDR2 is YYNGEE. The CDR3 length is 14 residues. This CDR3 is CASSIRQVTDTQYF. The CDR3 DNA reads as TGTGCCAGCAGCATACGACAGGTCACAGATACGCAGTATTTT.

The chain couples TRBV11-2 to TRBJ1-2; 10 positions agree with TRBD1. The CDR3 loop spans 14 amino acids. The V and J ends lost 6 bases and 9 bases, in that order; junction bases with no gene match: 10. Germline V gives CDR1 SGHAT, CDR2 FQNNGV. CDR3 nucleotide sequence: TGTGCCAGCAGATCCTCGGGACAGGGGAGTAGCTACACCTTC. Its translation: CASRSSGQGSSYTF.

The chain couples TRBV6-6 to TRBJ2-5; TRBD1 aligns across 7 bases. The germline CDR1 and CDR2 sequences are MNHNY and SVGAGI (reference sequence). This CDR3 region has 14 residues. V was pared by 8 bases and J by 5 bases, with 11 bases of the junction left unmatched. The CDR3 DNA is TGTGCCAGCTCCCGTAGGGGGCGCGGGGAGACCCAGTACTTC. It yields the protein CASSRRGRGETQYF.

This clone occurred a few times. The chain recombines TRBV10-1 with TRBJ2-7, with 8 bases fitting TRBD2. V lost 5 bases and J lost 5; bases outside the gene matches: 5. CDR1 and CDR2 (germline): WNHNN, SYGVQD (reference sequence). The CDR3 has 13 amino acids. The CDR3 region is CASSFGTRDEQYF. The CDR3 bases are TGCGCCAGCAGTTTTGGGACTAGAGACGAGCAGTACTTC.

The rearrangement joins TRBV3-1 (or the pseudogene TRBV3-2) to TRBJ2-3; 12 bases map to TRBD2. The germline gives CDR1 LGHDT, CDR2 YNNKEL (reference sequence). This CDR3 comprises 16 residues. Losses at the gene ends were 4 bases for V and 3 bases for J; bases not matched to a gene: 5. The CDR3 DNA reads as TGTGCCAGCAGCCTCCTAGCGGGGGGGCTGACAGATACGCAGTATTTT. Translated: CASSLLAGGLTDTQYF.

The chain has TRBV5-4 and TRBJ2-7; 7 bases line up with TRBD1. The CDR3 length is 14 residues. V lost 8 bases, J lost 0 bases, and 8 bases stayed unmatched. Germline values: CDR1 SGHNT, CDR2 YYREEE (reference sequence). This chain's CDR3 is CASRPDRASYEQYF. The CDR3, as DNA: TGTGCCAGTCGCCCCGACAGGGCCTCCTACGAGCAGTACTTC.

This rearrangement joins TRBV29-1 to TRBJ1-2; tentative D call: TRBD1 (5 bases). Germline values: CDR1 SQVTM, CDR2 ANQGSEA. The CDR3 extends over 13 amino acids. Trimming cost V 4 bases and J 6 bases, with 15 bases left between them. The CDR3 nucleotides read TGCAGCGTTGGTCTGCGGGGGGGGAATGGCTACACCTTC. Translated: CSVGLRGGNGYTF. The full variable domain, its missing parts supplied by reference TRBV29-1 and TRBJ1-2, is SAVISQKPSRDICQRGTSLTIQCQVDSQVTMMFWYRQQPGQSLTLIATANQGSEATYESGFVIDKFPISRPNLTFSTLTVSNMSPEDSSIYLCSVGLRGGNGYTFGSGTRLTVV.

The CDR3 nucleotides read TGTGCCAGCAGCCTCCAAACGGGGGACAGCTCCTACGAGCAGTACTTC. Translation gives CASSLQTGDSSYEQYF. This chain uses TRBV3-1 (or the pseudogene TRBV3-2) with TRBJ2-7, with D possibly matching TRBD1 (7 bases). The CDR3 runs to 16 residues. The germline V and J ends were trimmed by 4 bases and 0 bases, with 16 bases remaining between them. Per germline, CDR1 LGHDT and CDR2 YNNKEL (reference sequence).

The chain uses TRBV15 and TRBJ2-5; TRBD1 might be the D (6 bases). Germline lookup yields CDR1 LNHNV and CDR2 YYDKDF (reference sequence). Trimming left V 1 base short and J 0 bases short, with 12 bases between. The CDR3 is 16 residues long. DNA of the CDR3: TGTGCCACCAGCAGAGTGGGGGCACAGTACCAAGAGACCCAGTACTTC. It is translated as CATSRVGAQYQETQYF. The entire variable domain, with the rest obtained from reference TRBV15 and TRBJ2-5, is as follows: DAMVIQNPRYQVTQFGKPVTLSCSQTLNHNVMYWYQQKSSQAPKLLFHYYDKDFNNEADTPDNFQSRRPNTSFCFLDIRSPGLGDTAMYLCATSRVGAQYQETQYFGPGTRLLVL.

The chain combines TRBV6-5 with TRBJ1-5; a weak D match, TRBD1 (6 bases). This CDR3 has 15 residues. Trimming took 7 bases from V and 2 from J, leaving 15 bases between them. CDR1 and CDR2 from the germline V gene are MNHEY and SVGAGI. This CDR3 reads CASILGAFGNQPQHF. CDR3 in DNA: TGTGCCAGCATCCTGGGGGCTTTTGGCAATCAGCCCCAGCATTTT.

The J gene is TRBJ2-3, the V gene TRBV7-9; the match to TRBD1 covers 7 bases. V trimming: 4 bases; J trimming: 6 bases; junction bases outside the gene matches: 10. The CDR3 consists of 15 residues. CDR1 and CDR2 (germline): SEHNR, FQNEAQ (reference sequence). CDR3 nucleotide sequence: TGTGCCAGCAGCTCCCCGATAGGGGGCCTGGATACGCAGTATTTT. Its translation is CASSSPIGGLDTQYF. Full variable domain (outside the CDR3, taken from reference TRBV7-9 and TRBJ2-3): DTGVSQNPRHKITKRGQNVTFRCDPISEHNRLYWYRQTLGQGPEFLTYFQNEAQLEKSRLLSDRFSAERPKGSFSTLEIQRTEQGDSAMYLCASSSPIGGLDTQYFGPGTRLTVL.

The V and J genes are TRBV28 and TRBJ1-2; D uncertain. Trimming removed 2 bases from V and 3 bases from J, with 7 bases in between. In germline, CDR1 is MDHEN, CDR2 SYDVKM. The CDR3 spans 13 residues. CDR3 nucleotide sequence: TGTGCCAGCAGTTTAAGGCGGTACTATGGCTACACCTTC. It encodes CASSLRRYYGYTF.

Details on this clone: Other DNA variants within this sample encode the same CDR3. The gene calls are TRBV5-6 and TRBJ1-5; 8 bases agree with TRBD1. Germline CDR1 reads SGHDT; CDR2 reads YYEEEE. The V gene end was trimmed by 3 bases and the J gene end by 6 bases; junction bases not matched to a gene: 8. CDR3 length: 15 amino acids. For the CDR3, the DNA is TGTGCCAGCAGCTCTATCGGACAGGGAAGTCAGCCCCAGCATTTT. Protein: CASSSIGQGSQPQHF.

The chain uses TRBV5-8 and TRBJ1-1, with D tentatively TRBD1 (5 bases). The CDR3 sequence is 14 residues long. Germline V lookup: CDR1 SGHTS, CDR2 YDEGEE. Trimming removed 0 bases from V and 5 bases from J, with 11 bases in between. The CDR3 spells CASSLEQGWTEAFF. The CDR3 DNA follows: TGTGCCAGCAGCTTGGAGCAGGGTTGGACTGAAGCTTTCTTT.

The rearrangement uses TRBV5-4 and TRBJ2-4; the match to TRBD1 covers 7 bases. The germline V gene has CDR1 SGHNT and CDR2 YYREEE (reference sequence). The CDR3 runs to 15 residues. V dropped 0 bases and J dropped 10; count of bases not matched to a gene: 10. CDR3: CASSLAVTGTAIQYF. The CDR3 DNA sequence: TGTGCCAGCAGCTTGGCGGTCACCGGGACAGCAATTCAGTACTTC.

The rearrangement links TRBV19 to TRBJ2-7; 8 bases match TRBD1. This CDR3 is 12 amino acids long. V gave up 7 bases and J gave up 5 bases; unmatched junction bases: 4. From germline, CDR1 is LNHDA and CDR2 SQIVND (reference sequence). The DNA for the CDR3 is TGTGCCAGTATGGACAGGGCCCACGAGCAGTACTTC. Its translation is CASMDRAHEQYF.

The rearrangement joins TRBV30 to TRBJ1-2; 10 bases agree with TRBD1. The CDR3 is 13 residues long. V lost 2 bases, J lost 5 bases, and 2 bases stayed unmatched. Germline-derived CDR1 and CDR2 are GTSNPN and SVGIG (reference sequence). The CDR3: CAWSRTGGYGYTF. Written as DNA, the CDR3 is TGTGCCTGGAGTAGGACAGGGGGTTATGGCTACACCTTC.